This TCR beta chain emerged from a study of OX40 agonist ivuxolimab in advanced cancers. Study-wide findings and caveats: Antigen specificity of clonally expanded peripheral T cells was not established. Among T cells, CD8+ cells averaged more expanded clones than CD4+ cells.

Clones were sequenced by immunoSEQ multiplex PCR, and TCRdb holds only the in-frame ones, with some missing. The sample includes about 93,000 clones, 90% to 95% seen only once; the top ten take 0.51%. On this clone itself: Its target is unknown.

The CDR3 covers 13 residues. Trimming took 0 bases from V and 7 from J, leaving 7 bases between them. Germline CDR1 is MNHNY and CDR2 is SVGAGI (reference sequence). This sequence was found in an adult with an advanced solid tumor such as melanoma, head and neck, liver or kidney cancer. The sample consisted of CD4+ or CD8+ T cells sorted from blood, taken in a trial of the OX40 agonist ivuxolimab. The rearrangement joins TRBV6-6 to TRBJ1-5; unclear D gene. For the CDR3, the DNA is TGTGCCAGCAGTTACTCGACGGGGCAGCCCCAGCATTTT. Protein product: CASSYSTGQPQHF.